One sample yielded the 28 T cell receptor beta chains listed below, sequenced in a study of blood T cell repertoires in COVID-19. Here immunoSEQ multiplex PCR was the method, and the copy in TCRdb shows in-frame clones only, minus some. The repertoire includes about 320,000 clones, 88% of them detected once, and about 4.7% sits in the top ten. Sequencing was done on a sample of PBMCs or T cells enriched from blood (not recorded which). The receptors shown here come from a man under 40 who had recovered from COVID-19.

The chain carries TRBV28 and TRBJ1-2; 8 bases map to TRBD1. The J segment lost 9 bases and the V segment lost 8 bases, leaving 5 bases of the junction unmatched. The germline V gene encodes CDR1 MDHEN and CDR2 SYDVKM. The CDR3 is 11 residues long. CDR3 in amino acids: CASGQGGSYTF. In nucleotides, the CDR3 is TGTGCCAGCGGACAGGGCGGAAGCTACACCTTC.

This chain joins TRBV7-9 and TRBJ1-2; maybe TRBD1 (5 bases). The CDR3 consists of 15 residues. Trimming pared 5 bases from V and 5 bases from J, leaving 18 bases between. Germline V gene data show CDR1 as SEHNR and CDR2 as FQNEAQ (reference sequence). The CDR3 nucleotides read TGTGCCAGCAGCCCCCCGGGTAGGGAGGGGTATGGCTACACCTTC. This translates into CASSPPGREGYGYTF.

The V call is TRBV2, the J call TRBJ1-5; D gene ambiguous. This CDR3 has 15 amino acids. V gave up 7 bases and J gave up 3 bases, with 16 bases separating them. CDR1 and CDR2 from the germline V gene are SNHLY and FYNNEI. The DNA for the CDR3 is TGTGCCAGCAATTTGAGATGGGCCGCCAATCAGCCCCAGCATTTT. This gives the protein CASNLRWAANQPQHF.

The rearrangement joins TRBV25-1 to TRBJ2-7; 7 nucleotides align to TRBD2. Germline V gene data show CDR1 as MGHDK and CDR2 as SYGVNS. V dropped 7 bases and J dropped 3; count of bases not matched to a gene: 6. This CDR3 has 13 amino acids. The CDR3 region has the DNA TGTGCCAGCACCGTGGGAGGGGTCTACGAGCAGTACTTC. Translating gives CASTVGGVYEQYF.

This chain links TRBV19 with TRBJ1-1; D is ambiguous. The CDR3 extends over 12 amino acids. Germline V gene sequence: CDR1 LNHDA, CDR2 SQIVND (reference sequence). Trimming pared 1 base from V and 6 bases from J, leaving 6 bases between. This chain's CDR3 is CASSIGRAEAFF. In DNA form, the CDR3 reads TGTGCCAGTAGTATAGGGCGGGCTGAAGCTTTCTTT. Combining the CDR3 with reference TRBV19 and TRBJ1-1 gives the whole variable domain DGGITQSPKYLFRKEGQNVTLSCEQNLNHDAMYWYRQDPGQGLRLIYYSQIVNDFQKGDIAEGYSVSREKKESFPLTVTSAQKNPTAFYLCASSIGRAEAFFGQGTRLTVV.

The gene calls are TRBV6-1 and TRBJ2-1; 8 nucleotides line up with TRBD1. The CDR3 consists of 16 residues. Per the germline V gene, CDR1 is MNHNS and CDR2 is SASEGT. The ends lost 3 bases at V and 10 bases at J; junction bases unmatched: 14. The CDR3: CASSDISTGARGEQFF. CDR3 nucleotide sequence: TGTGCCAGCAGTGACATCTCGACAGGGGCACGTGGGGAGCAGTTCTTC.

This clone appeared once. The chain recombines TRBV10-3 with TRBJ2-3; 8 bases are shared with TRBD2. This CDR3 spans 18 amino acids. V was clipped by 0 bases and J by 0 bases; unmatched bases: 8. The V gene's germline CDR1 is ENHRY and CDR2 SYGVKD. The DNA of the CDR3 is TGTGCCATCAGTGAGTCGGAAGCGGGGGTCCTTAGCACAGATACGCAGTATTTT. This codes for CAISESEAGVLSTDTQYF.

The V call is TRBV4-2, the J call TRBJ2-7; D remains unclear. CDR3 length: 12 residues. The V gene's germline CDR1 is LGHNA and CDR2 YNFKEQ. Trimming took off 1 base at V and 4 bases at J, with 5 bases between the two ends. Here the CDR3 reads CASSQVPYEQYF. The CDR3 region has the DNA TGTGCCAGCAGCCAAGTCCCGTACGAGCAGTACTTC.

V and J are TRBV5-6 and TRBJ1-5, with TRBD1 matching over 12 bases. The CDR3 sequence is 17 residues long. CDR1 SGHDT and CDR2 YYEEEE come from the germline V gene. The junction had 5 bases not matched to a gene; V was cut back by 1 base and J by 3 bases. In DNA, the CDR3 is TGTGCCAGCAGCTTGATGGGACAGGGGGCCAACAATCAGCCCCAGCATTTT. It is translated as CASSLMGQGANNQPQHF.

The chain links TRBV20-1 to TRBJ1-3; 9 bases map to TRBD1. CDR3 size: 17 residues. From germline, CDR1 is DFQATT and CDR2 SNEGSKA (reference sequence). Trimming cost V 3 bases and J 0 bases; bases outside gene matches: 9. CDR3 sequence: CSASDPGQGFSGNTIYF. CDR3 sequence (DNA): TGCAGTGCTAGTGATCCGGGACAGGGTTTCTCTGGAAACACCATATATTTT.

CDR3 amino acids: CASSPEGLAGISPGELFF. The CDR3 region has the DNA TGTGCCAGCAGTCCCGAGGGACTAGCGGGGATTTCCCCCGGGGAGCTGTTTTTT. The chain uses TRBV28 and TRBJ2-2; 13 positions match TRBD2. The CDR3 sequence is 18 residues long. V was pared by 5 bases and J by 6 bases, with 12 bases of the junction left unmatched. Germline-derived CDR1 and CDR2 are MDHEN and SYDVKM.

This clone appeared a few times. The V call is TRBV4-1, the J call TRBJ1-5, with 7 bases fitting TRBD1. Trimming removed 4 bases from V and 0 bases from J; junction bases left unmatched: 9. Germline CDR1 reads MGHRA; CDR2 reads YSYEKL. This CDR3 has 17 amino acids. The CDR3 loop reads CASSRGQNQNSNQPQHF. CDR3 DNA: TGCGCCAGCAGCCGGGGACAGAACCAAAATAGCAATCAGCCCCAGCATTTT.

Many counts were recorded for this clone. V is TRBV25-1 and J is TRBJ2-5, with a weak D call TRBD1 (6 bases). With 4 bases removed from V and 4 bases from J, the gap between germline ends came to 19 bases. The CDR3 consists of 16 residues. Germline CDR1 is MGHDK and CDR2 is SYGVNS. Written as DNA, the CDR3 is TGTGCCAGCAGTGTGGGCCATCCAGGGGTCGGAGAGACCCAGTACTTC. Protein product: CASSVGHPGVGETQYF.

The genes are TRBV10-2 and TRBJ2-7; D is ambiguous. Trimming removed 4 bases at V and 6 bases at J, with 13 bases between. Per germline, CDR1 WSHSY and CDR2 SAAADI. The CDR3 totals 13 residues. The CDR3 DNA follows: TGCGCCAGCAGTGGCTCGATTGGAGTCGAGCAGTACTTC. It encodes CASSGSIGVEQYF.

As to this clone: A single base separates this from a much larger clone, so it may be a read error. The gene calls are TRBV9 and TRBJ1-2, with 8 bases identical to TRBD1. Per germline, CDR1 SGDLS and CDR2 YYNGEE. J gave up 4 bases and V 5 bases, and 1 base lay outside the gene matches. The CDR3 has 12 residues. DNA for the CDR3: TGTGCCAGCAGAACAGGGGGCTATGGCTACACCTTC. It encodes CASRTGGYGYTF.

This clone was counted a single time. Other DNA sequences of this sample code for an identical CDR3. The chain is built from TRBV6-5 and TRBJ1-2, with 7 nucleotides matching TRBD1. The CDR3 covers 13 residues. Losses at the gene ends were 5 bases for V and 8 bases for J; bases not matched to a gene: 8. The V gene's germline CDR1 is MNHEY and CDR2 SVGAGI. CDR3 coding DNA: TGTGCCAGCAGTCCAGACAGGGTTGGGGGCTACACCTTC. Protein product: CASSPDRVGGYTF.

This chain links TRBV5-5 with TRBJ1-4, with TRBD1 identical over 8 bases. Germline V lookup: CDR1 SGHKS, CDR2 YYEKEE (reference sequence). V lost 2 bases, J lost 8 bases, and 5 bases stayed unmatched. The CDR3 consists of 14 residues. The CDR3 sequence is CASSLQGEVEKLFF. In DNA form, the CDR3 reads TGTGCCAGCAGCTTACAGGGGGAAGTGGAAAAACTGTTTTTT. Full variable domain (rest looked up from reference TRBV5-5 and TRBJ1-4): DAGVTQSPTHLIKTRGQQVTLRCSPISGHKSVSWYQQVLGQGPQFIFQYYEKEERGRGNFPDRFSARQFPNYSSELNVNALLLGDSALYLCASSLQGEVEKLFFGSGTQLSVL.

The chain carries TRBV12-2 and TRBJ2-3; the table names TRBD2, a call not compared with the DNA. TRBV12-2 is labeled a pseudogene. The CDR3 runs 17 residues. The CDR3 protein is CASRILEEAGSTDTQYF. The DNA of the CDR3 is TGTGCAAGTCGCATACTAGAGGAGGCGGGGAGCACAGATACGCAGTATTTT.

The V call is TRBV27, the J call TRBJ2-7; 9 bases agree with TRBD1. The CDR3 runs 14 residues. Germline CDR1 MNHEY, CDR2 SMNVEV (reference sequence). The V segment lost 1 base and the J segment 3 bases; nucleotides outside the gene matches: 1. The DNA of the CDR3 is TGTGCCAGCAGTTTATACAGGGGGCACTACGAGCAGTACTTC. Its protein is CASSLYRGHYEQYF.

This clone was detected only a few times. J is TRBJ2-7 and V is TRBV24-1; D is unclear. Deletions cut 5 bases from V and 3 bases from J, with 7 bases between. Looked up from germline, CDR1 is KGHDR and CDR2 is SFDVKD. The CDR3 has 12 amino acids. The CDR3 bases are TGTGCCACCAGTGCCAGTGACTACGAGCAGTACTTC. It is translated as CATSASDYEQYF.

The CDR3 spells CASRFIQNTEAFF. In DNA, the CDR3 is TGTGCCAGCAGGTTCATCCAGAACACTGAAGCTTTCTTT. This rearrangement joins TRBV28 to TRBJ1-1; D remains ambiguous. Trimming shortened V by 6 bases and J by 1 base, and 9 bases separated the two germline ends. The length of the CDR3 is 13 residues. Germline V CDR1 and CDR2: MDHEN, SYDVKM. Together with reference TRBV28 and TRBJ1-1, the CDR3 gives the full variable domain: DVKVTQSSRYLVKRTGEKVFLECVQDMDHENMFWYRQDPGLGLRLIYFSYDVKMKEKGDIPEGYSVSREKKERFSLILESASTNQTSMYLCASRFIQNTEAFFGQGTRLTVV.

Worth noting for this clone: Other nucleotide sequences in the sample specify the same CDR3. This chain connects TRBV18 to TRBJ2-7; 7 bases are shared with TRBD2. This CDR3 region has 15 residues. Germline CDR1 and CDR2: KGHSH and LQKENI. V trimming: 2 bases; J trimming: 1 base; junction bases outside the gene matches: 5. CDR3 loop: CASSPGASGSYEQYF. CDR3 DNA: TGTGCCAGCTCACCAGGGGCTAGCGGTTCCTACGAGCAGTACTTC.

The chain carries TRBV10-1 and TRBJ2-5, with TRBD2 as a possible D gene (5 bases). CDR3 length: 17 residues. Germline V lookup: CDR1 WNHNN, CDR2 SYGVQD (reference sequence). Trimming took 6 bases from V and 3 from J, leaving 23 bases between them. In DNA form, the CDR3 reads TGCGCCAGCAGGACCCCCCTGGGGAGCGGAGATAAAGAGACCCAGTACTTC. This encodes CASRTPLGSGDKETQYF.

The gene calls are TRBV9 and TRBJ2-3, with D perhaps matching TRBD1 (5 bases). The germline CDR1 and CDR2 sequences are SGDLS and YYNGEE. CDR3 length: 12 amino acids. Trimming pared 0 bases from V and 7 bases from J, leaving 6 bases between. The CDR3 nucleotides are TGTGCCAGCAGCGTAGAGGGGAATACGCAGTATTTT. This translates into CASSVEGNTQYF.

This chain joins TRBV24-1 and TRBJ1-5; D is uncertain. This CDR3 is built from 13 residues. Trimming left V 5 bases short and J 0 bases short, with 4 bases between. The germline V gene has CDR1 KGHDR and CDR2 SFDVKD. DNA for the CDR3: TGTGCCACCAGTGGTTATAGCAATCAGCCCCAGCATTTT. This sequence encodes CATSGYSNQPQHF.

The chain joins TRBV11-2 to TRBJ2-5; D is possibly TRBD1 (5 bases). V was trimmed by 5 bases and J by 4 bases, leaving 14 bases between them. CDR1 and CDR2 from the germline V gene are SGHAT and FQNNGV. The CDR3 length is 14 residues. The DNA for the CDR3 is TGTGCCAGCAGCCGTAACTCACAGGCAGAGACCCAGTACTTC. Amino acids: CASSRNSQAETQYF. Combining the CDR3 with reference TRBV11-2 and TRBJ2-5 gives the whole variable domain EAGVAQSPRYKIIEKRQSVAFWCNPISGHATLYWYQQILGQGPKLLIQFQNNGVVDDSQLPKDRFSAERLKGVDSTLKIQPAKLEDSAVYLCASSRNSQAETQYFGPGTRLLVL.

J is TRBJ2-2 and V is TRBV5-4; D might be TRBD1 (5 bases). CDR1 and CDR2 from the germline V gene are SGHNT and YYREEE (reference sequence). V gave up 2 bases and J gave up 1 base, with 15 bases separating them. The CDR3 is 17 amino acids. CDR3 coding DNA: TGTGCCAGCAGCTTTTGGGGCAGACCTCAGAACACCGGGGAGCTGTTTTTT. Its translation is CASSFWGRPQNTGELFF.

The chain has TRBV4-1 and TRBJ1-1; 9 positions match TRBD1. The CDR3 length is 15 residues. CDR1 and CDR2 (germline): MGHRA, YSYEKL. The trim removed 6 bases at V and 0 bases at J, leaving 5 bases unmatched. This CDR3 is CASRGQGMMNTEAFF. In DNA form, the CDR3 reads TGCGCCAGCAGGGGACAGGGTATGATGAACACTGAAGCTTTCTTT.